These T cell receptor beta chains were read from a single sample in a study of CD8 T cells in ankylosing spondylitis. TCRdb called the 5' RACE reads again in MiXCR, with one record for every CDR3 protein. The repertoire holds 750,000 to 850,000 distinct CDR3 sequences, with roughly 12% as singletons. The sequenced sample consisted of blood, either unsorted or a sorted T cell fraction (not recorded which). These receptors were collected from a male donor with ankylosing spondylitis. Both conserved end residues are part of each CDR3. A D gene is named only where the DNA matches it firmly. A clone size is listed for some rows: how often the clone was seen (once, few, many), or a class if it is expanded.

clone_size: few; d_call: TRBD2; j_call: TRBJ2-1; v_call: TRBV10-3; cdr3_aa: CATRLADRNEQFF; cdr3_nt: TGTGCCACCAGACTAGCTGATCGGAATGAGCAGTTCTTC
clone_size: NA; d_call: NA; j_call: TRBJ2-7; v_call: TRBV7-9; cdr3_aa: CASSFSGWEQYF; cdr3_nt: TGTGCCAGCAGCTTCAGTGGGTGGGAGCAGTACTTC
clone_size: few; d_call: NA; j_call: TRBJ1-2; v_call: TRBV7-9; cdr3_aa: CASSPSGALGGYTF; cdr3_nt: TGTGCCAGCAGCCCCTCGGGGGCCCTAGGGGGCTACACCTTC
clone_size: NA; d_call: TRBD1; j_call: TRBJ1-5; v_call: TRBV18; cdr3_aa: CASSPLGTGKDQPQHF; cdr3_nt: TGTGCCAGCTCACCACTCGGGACAGGGAAGGATCAGCCCCAGCATTTT
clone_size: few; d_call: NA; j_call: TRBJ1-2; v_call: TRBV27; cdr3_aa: CASSFLGQEQAYGYTF; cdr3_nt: TGTGCCAGCAGTTTCCTTGGTCAGGAGCAGGCCTATGGCTACACCTTC
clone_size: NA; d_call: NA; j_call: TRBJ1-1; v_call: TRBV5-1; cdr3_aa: CASSLEGPLNTEAFF; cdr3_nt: TGCGCCAGCAGCTTGGAAGGGCCGTTGAACACTGAAGCTTTCTTT
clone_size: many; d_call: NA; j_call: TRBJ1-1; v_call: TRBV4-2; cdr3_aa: CASSRERLENTEAFF; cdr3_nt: TGTGCCAGCAGCCGAGAACGTCTGGAGAACACTGAAGCTTTCTTT
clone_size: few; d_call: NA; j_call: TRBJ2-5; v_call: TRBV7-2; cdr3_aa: CASSLGGLQTQYF; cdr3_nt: TGTGCCAGCAGCTTAGGAGGTTTACAGACCCAGTACTTC
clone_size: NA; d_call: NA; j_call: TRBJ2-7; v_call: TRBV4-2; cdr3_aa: CASAQRVSSYEQYF; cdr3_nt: TGTGCCAGCGCCCAGCGGGTGAGCTCCTACGAGCAGTACTTC
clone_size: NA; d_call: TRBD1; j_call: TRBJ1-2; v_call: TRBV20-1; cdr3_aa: CSALEPGQGIPANYGYTF; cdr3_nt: TGCAGTGCTCTAGAACCGGGACAGGGGATACCTGCTAACTATGGCTACACCTTC
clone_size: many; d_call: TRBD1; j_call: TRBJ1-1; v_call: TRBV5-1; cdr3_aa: CASSPRGQGTEAFF; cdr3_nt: TGCGCCAGCAGCCCGCGGGGACAGGGGACTGAAGCTTTCTTT
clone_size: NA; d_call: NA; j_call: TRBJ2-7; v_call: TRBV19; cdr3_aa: CASSPLGQPYEQYF; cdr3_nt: TGTGCCAGTAGTCCTCTCGGACAGCCCTACGAGCAGTACTTC
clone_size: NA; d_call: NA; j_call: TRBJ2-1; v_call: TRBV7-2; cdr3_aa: CASSFGTSQQFF; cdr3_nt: TGTGCCAGCAGCTTTGGGACTTCACAGCAGTTCTTC
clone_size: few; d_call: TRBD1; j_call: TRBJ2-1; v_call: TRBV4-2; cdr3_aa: CASSLTGGVEQFF; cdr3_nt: TGTGCCAGCAGCCTAACAGGGGGCGTCGAGCAGTTCTTC
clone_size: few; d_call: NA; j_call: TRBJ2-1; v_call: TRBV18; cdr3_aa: CASSPTGRPPYNEQFF; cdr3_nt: TGTGCCAGCTCACCAACGGGCCGACCCCCTTACAATGAGCAGTTCTTC
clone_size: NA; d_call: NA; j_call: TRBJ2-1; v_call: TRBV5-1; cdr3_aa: CASSLVASAYSYNEQFF; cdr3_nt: TGCGCCAGCAGCTTGGTTGCCAGCGCCTACTCCTACAATGAGCAGTTCTTC
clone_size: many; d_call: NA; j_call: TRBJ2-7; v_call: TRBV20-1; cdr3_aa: CSARGVSRRHGITEQYF; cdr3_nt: TGCAGTGCTAGAGGGGTTTCCAGACGACATGGGATTACCGAGCAGTACTTC
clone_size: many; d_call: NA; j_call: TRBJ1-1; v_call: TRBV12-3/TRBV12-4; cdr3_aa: CASSLVVGMAFF; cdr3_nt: TGTGCCAGCAGTTTAGTTGTAGGGATGGCTTTCTTT
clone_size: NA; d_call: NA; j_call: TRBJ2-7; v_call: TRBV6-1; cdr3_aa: CASSAAPQDEQYF; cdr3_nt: TGTGCCAGCAGTGCTGCCCCTCAAGACGAGCAGTACTTC
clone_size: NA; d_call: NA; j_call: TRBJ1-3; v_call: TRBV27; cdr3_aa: CASSQWGKPGNTIYF; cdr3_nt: TGTGCCAGCAGTCAGTGGGGCAAGCCTGGAAACACCATATATTTT
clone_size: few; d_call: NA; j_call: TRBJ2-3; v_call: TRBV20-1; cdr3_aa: CSAGTPTDTQYF; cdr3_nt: TGCAGTGCCGGGACCCCCACAGATACGCAGTATTTT
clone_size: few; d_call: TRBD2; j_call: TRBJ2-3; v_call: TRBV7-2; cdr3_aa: CASTMTLTSGRIDTQYF; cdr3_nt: TGTGCCAGCACCATGACCCTGACTAGCGGGAGAATAGATACGCAGTATTTT
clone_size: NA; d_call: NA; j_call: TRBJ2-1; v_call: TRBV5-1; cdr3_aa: CASSGLNVNEQFF; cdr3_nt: TGCGCCAGCAGCGGGCTGAACGTGAATGAGCAGTTCTTC
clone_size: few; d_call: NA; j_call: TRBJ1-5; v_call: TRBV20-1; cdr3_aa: CSARGAGAQGQPQHF; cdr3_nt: TGCAGTGCTAGAGGGGCAGGAGCGCAGGGTCAGCCCCAGCATTTT
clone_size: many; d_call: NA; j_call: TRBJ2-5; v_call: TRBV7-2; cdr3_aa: CASSLKYVEETQYF; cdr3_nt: TGTGCCAGCAGCTTAAAATACGTGGAGGAGACCCAGTACTTC
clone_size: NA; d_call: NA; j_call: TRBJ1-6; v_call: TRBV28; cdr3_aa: CASNTGNYSPLHF; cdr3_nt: TGTGCCAGTAACACTGGAAACTATTCACCCCTCCACTTT
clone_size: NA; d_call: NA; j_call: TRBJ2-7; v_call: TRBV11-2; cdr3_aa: CASSWAGRYEQYF; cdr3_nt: TGTGCCAGCAGCTGGGCAGGCAGATACGAGCAGTACTTC
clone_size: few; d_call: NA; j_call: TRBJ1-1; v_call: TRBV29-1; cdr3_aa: CSAYKATEAFF; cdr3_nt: TGCAGCGCCTACAAGGCCACTGAAGCTTTCTTT
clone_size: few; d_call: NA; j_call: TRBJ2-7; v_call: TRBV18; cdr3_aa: CASSPLPDNSYEQYF; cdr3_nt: TGTGCCAGCTCACCCCTCCCGGACAACTCCTACGAGCAGTACTTC
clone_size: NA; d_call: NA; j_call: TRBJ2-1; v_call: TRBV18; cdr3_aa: CASSPGWREDEQFF; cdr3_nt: TGTGCCAGCTCACCGGGTTGGCGGGAAGATGAGCAGTTCTTC
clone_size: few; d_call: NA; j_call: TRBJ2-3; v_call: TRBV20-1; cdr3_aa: CSAIEGGAHTDTQYF; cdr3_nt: TGCAGTGCTATAGAGGGCGGGGCCCACACAGATACGCAGTATTTT
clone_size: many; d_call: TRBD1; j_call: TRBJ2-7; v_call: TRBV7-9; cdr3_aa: CASSSMTGAYEQYF; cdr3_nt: TGTGCCAGCAGCTCAATGACAGGGGCCTACGAGCAGTACTTC
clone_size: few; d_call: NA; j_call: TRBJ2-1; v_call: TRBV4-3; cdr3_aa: CASSQGTPPAVEQFF; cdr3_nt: TGCGCCAGCAGCCAAGGCACCCCACCGGCTGTTGAGCAGTTCTTC
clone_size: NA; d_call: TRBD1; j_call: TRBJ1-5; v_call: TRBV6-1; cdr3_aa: CASIRATGSNQPQHF; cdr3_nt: TGTGCCAGCATTCGAGCGACAGGGTCAAATCAGCCCCAGCATTTT
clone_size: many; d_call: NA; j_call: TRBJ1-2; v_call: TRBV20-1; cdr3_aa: CSASLSNYGYTF; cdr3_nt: TGCAGTGCTAGTCTTAGCAACTATGGCTACACCTTC
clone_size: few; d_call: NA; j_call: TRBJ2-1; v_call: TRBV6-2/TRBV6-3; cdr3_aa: CASSWGGVSSYNEQFF; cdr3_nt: TGTGCCAGCAGTTGGGGCGGGGTGAGCTCCTACAATGAGCAGTTCTTC
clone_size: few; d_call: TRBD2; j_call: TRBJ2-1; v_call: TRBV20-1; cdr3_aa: CSAQRPGTRLYNEQFF; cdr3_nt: TGCAGTGCCCAGAGACCTGGGACTAGGCTTTACAATGAGCAGTTCTTC
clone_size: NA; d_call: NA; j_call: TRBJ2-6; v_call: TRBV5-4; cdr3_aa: CASSLNRGLAGANVLTF; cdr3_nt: TGTGCCAGCAGCTTGAATCGGGGCCTAGCTGGGGCCAACGTCCTGACTTTC
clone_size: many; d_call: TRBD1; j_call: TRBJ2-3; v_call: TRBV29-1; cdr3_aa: CSVTRTGSSTDTQYF; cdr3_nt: TGCAGCGTGACAAGGACAGGGTCTAGCACAGATACGCAGTATTTT
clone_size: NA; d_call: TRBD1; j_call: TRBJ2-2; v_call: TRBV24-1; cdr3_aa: CATSEYIGTGLNTGELFF; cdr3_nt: TGTGCCACCAGTGAGTACATTGGGACAGGGCTGAACACCGGGGAGCTGTTTTTT